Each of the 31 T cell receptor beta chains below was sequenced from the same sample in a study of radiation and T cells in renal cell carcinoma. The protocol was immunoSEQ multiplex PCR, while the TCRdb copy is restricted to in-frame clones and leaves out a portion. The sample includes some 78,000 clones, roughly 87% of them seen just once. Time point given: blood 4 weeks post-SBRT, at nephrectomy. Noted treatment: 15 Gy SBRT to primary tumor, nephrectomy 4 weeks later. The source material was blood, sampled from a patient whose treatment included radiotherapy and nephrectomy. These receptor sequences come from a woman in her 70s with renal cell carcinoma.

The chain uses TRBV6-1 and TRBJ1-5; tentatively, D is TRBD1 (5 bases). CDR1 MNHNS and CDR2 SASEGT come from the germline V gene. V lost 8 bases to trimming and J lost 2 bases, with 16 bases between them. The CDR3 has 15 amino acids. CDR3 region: CASGGKQSGNQPQHF. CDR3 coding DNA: TGTGCCAGCGGGGGGAAACAATCGGGCAATCAGCCCCAGCATTTT.

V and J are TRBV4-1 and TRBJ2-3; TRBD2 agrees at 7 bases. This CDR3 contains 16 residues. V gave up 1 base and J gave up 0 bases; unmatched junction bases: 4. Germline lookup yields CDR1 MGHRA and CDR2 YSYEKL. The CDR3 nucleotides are TGCGCCAGCAGCCAAGTCCCAGCGGGGAGCACAGATACGCAGTATTTT. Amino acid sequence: CASSQVPAGSTDTQYF.

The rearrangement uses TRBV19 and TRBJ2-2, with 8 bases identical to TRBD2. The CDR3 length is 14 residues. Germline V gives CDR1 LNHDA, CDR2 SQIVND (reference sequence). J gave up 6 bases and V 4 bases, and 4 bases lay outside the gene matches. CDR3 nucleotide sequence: TGTGCCAGTAGTAGGAGACTAGCGTCCGGGGAGCTGTTTTTT. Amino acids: CASSRRLASGELFF.

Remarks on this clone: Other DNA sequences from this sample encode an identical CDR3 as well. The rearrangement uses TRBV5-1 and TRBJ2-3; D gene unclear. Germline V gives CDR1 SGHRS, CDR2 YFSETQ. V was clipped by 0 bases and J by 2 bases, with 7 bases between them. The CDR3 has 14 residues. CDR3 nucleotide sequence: TGCGCCAGCAGCTTGGGGGCACCCACAGATACGCAGTATTTT. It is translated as CASSLGAPTDTQYF.

The chain's CDR3 is CASSPDRGGTDTQYF. In nucleotides, the CDR3 is TGTGCCAGCAGCCCGGACAGGGGTGGCACAGATACGCAGTATTTT. The V gene is TRBV7-2, the J gene TRBJ2-3; TRBD1 matches at 9 bases. The ends lost 5 bases at V and 1 base at J; junction bases unmatched: 4. In germline, CDR1 is SGHTA, CDR2 FQGNSA. The CDR3 extends over 15 amino acids.

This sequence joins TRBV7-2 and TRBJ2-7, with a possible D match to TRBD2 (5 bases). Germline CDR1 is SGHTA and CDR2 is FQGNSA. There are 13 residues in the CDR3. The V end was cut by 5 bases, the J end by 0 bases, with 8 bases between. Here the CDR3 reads CASSPGVSYEQYF. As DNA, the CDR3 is TGTGCCAGCAGCCCCGGGGTCTCCTACGAGCAGTACTTC. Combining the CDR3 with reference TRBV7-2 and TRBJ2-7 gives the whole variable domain GAGVSQSPSNKVTEKGKDVELRCDPISGHTALYWYRQSLGQGLEFLIYFQGNSAPDKSGLPSDRFSAERTGGSVSTLTIQRTQQEDSAVYLCASSPGVSYEQYFGPGTRLTVT.

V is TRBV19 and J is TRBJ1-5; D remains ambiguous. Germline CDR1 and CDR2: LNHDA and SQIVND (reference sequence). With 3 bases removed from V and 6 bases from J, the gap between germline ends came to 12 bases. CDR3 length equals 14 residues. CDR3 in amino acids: CASSMALPGQPQHF. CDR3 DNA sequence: TGTGCCAGTAGTATGGCTCTACCGGGTCAGCCCCAGCATTTT.

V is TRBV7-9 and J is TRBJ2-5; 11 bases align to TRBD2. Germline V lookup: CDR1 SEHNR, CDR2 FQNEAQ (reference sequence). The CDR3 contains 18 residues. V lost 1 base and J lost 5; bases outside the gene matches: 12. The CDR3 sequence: CASSLVSLAGGLKETQYF. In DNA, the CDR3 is TGTGCCAGCAGCTTAGTTTCGCTAGCGGGGGGATTGAAGGAGACCCAGTACTTC.

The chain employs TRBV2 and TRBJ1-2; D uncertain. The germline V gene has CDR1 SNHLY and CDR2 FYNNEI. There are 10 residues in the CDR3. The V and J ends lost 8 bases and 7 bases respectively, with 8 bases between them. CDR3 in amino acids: CASGIGGYTF. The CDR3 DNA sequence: TGTGCCAGCGGGATCGGTGGCTACACCTTC.

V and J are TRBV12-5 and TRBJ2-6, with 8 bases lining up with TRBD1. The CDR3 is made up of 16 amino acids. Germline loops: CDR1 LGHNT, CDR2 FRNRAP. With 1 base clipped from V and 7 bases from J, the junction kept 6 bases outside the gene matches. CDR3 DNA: TGTGCTAGTGGTTTGGAAACCGGGACAGGCGCCAACGTCCTGACTTTC. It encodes CASGLETGTGANVLTF. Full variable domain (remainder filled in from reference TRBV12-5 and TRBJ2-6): DARVTQTPRHKVTEMGQEVTMRCQPILGHNTVFWYRQTMMQGLELLAYFRNRAPLDDSGMPKDRFSAEMPDATLATLKIQPSEPRDSAVYFCASGLETGTGANVLTFGAGSRLTVL.

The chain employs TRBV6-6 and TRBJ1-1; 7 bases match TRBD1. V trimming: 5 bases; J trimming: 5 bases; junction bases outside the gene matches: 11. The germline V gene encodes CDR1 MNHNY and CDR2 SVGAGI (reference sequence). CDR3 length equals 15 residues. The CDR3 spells CASSTATGRGTEAFF. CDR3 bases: TGTGCCAGCAGTACCGCGACAGGGAGGGGAACTGAAGCTTTCTTT.

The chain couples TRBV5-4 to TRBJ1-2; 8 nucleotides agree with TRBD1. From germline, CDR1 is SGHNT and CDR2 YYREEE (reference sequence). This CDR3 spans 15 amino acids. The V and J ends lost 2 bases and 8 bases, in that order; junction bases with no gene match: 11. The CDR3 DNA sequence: TGTGCCAGCAGCTTAAAGGGACAGGCCATCTCCGGCTACACCTTC. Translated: CASSLKGQAISGYTF.

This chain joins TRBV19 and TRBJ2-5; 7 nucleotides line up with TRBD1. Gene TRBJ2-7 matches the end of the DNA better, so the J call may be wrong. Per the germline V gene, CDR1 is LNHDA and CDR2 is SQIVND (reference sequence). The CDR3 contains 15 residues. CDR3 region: CASAPPGQRGSEQYF. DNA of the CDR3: TGTGCCAGTGCTCCCCCGGGACAGCGAGGATCCGAGCAGTACTTC.

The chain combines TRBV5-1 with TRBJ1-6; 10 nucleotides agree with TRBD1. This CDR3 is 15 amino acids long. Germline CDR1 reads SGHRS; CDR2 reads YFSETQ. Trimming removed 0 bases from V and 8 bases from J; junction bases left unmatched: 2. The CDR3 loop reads CASSLAGQGYSPLHF. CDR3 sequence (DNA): TGCGCCAGCAGCTTGGCGGGACAGGGGTATTCACCCCTCCACTTT.

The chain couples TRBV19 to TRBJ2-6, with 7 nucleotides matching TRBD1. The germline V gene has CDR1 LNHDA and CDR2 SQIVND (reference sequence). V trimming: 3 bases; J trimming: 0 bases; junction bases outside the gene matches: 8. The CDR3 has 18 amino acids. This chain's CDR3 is CASSISGQTISGANVLTF. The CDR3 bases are TGTGCCAGTAGTATCTCGGGACAGACAATCTCTGGGGCCAACGTCCTGACTTTC.

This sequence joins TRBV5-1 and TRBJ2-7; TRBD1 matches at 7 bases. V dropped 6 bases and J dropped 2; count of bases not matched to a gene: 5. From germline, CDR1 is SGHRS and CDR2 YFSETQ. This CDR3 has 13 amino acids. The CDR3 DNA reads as TGCGCCAGCAAACAGGACAGGCCCTACGAGCAGTACTTC. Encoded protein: CASKQDRPYEQYF.

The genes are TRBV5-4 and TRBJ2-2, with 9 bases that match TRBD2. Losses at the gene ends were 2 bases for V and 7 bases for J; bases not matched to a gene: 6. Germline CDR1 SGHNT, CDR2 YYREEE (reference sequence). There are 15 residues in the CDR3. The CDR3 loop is CASSLPAGGHGELFF. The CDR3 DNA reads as TGTGCCAGCAGCTTACCAGCGGGGGGTCACGGGGAGCTGTTTTTT.

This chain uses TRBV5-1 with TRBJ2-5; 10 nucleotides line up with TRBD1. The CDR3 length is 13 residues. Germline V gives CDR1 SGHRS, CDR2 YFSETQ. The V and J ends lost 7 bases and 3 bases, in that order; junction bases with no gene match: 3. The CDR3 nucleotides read TGCGCCAGCTACGGGACAGGGGAAGAGACCCAGTACTTC. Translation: CASYGTGEETQYF.

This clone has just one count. Here the CDR3 reads CASSLVSSGTLAYEQYF. The CDR3 DNA reads TGTGCCAGCAGCTTAGTATCTTCCGGGACACTGGCCTACGAGCAGTACTTC. J is TRBJ2-7 and V is TRBV11-2; D may be TRBD1 (6 bases). Trimming took off 1 base at V and 2 bases at J, with 18 bases between the two ends. Germline lookup yields CDR1 SGHAT and CDR2 FQNNGV. This CDR3 spans 17 amino acids.

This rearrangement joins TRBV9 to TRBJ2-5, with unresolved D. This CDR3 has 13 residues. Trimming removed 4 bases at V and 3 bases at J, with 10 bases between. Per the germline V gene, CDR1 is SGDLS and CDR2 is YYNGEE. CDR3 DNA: TGTGCCAGCAGCCTCCTGGCGGAAGAGACCCAGTACTTC. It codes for CASSLLAEETQYF.

The CDR3 nucleotides read TGTGCCTGGAACGGACGGCGGGCAAATTCACCCCTCCACTTT. It specifies CAWNGRRANSPLHF. The chain links TRBV30 to TRBJ1-6; D gene ambiguous. CDR1 and CDR2 from the germline V gene are GTSNPN and SVGIG (reference sequence). CDR3 length: 14 amino acids. V gave up 4 bases and J gave up 7 bases, with 14 bases separating them.

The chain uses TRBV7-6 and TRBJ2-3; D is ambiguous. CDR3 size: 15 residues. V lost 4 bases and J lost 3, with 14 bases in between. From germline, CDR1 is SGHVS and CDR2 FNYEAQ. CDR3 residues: CASSSSSAYTDTQYF. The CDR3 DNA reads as TGTGCCAGCAGCTCTTCCTCAGCGTATACAGATACGCAGTATTTT. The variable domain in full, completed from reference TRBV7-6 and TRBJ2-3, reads GAGVSQSPRYKVTKRGQDVALRCDPISGHVSLYWYRQALGQGPEFLTYFNYEAQQDKSGLPNDRFSAERPEGSISTLTIQRTEQRDSAMYRCASSSSSAYTDTQYFGPGTRLTVL.

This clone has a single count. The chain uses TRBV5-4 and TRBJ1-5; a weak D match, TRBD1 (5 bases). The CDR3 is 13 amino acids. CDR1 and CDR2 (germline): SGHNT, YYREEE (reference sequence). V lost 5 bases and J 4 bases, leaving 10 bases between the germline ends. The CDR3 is CASSQGPNQPQHF. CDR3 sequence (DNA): TGTGCCAGCAGTCAGGGACCAAATCAGCCCCAGCATTTT.

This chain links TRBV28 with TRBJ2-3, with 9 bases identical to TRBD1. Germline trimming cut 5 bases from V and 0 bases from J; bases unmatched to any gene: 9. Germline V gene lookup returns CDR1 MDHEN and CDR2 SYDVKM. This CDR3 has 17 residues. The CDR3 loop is CASSLQDRGVSTDTQYF. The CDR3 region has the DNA TGTGCCAGCAGTCTGCAGGACAGGGGAGTTAGCACAGATACGCAGTATTTT.

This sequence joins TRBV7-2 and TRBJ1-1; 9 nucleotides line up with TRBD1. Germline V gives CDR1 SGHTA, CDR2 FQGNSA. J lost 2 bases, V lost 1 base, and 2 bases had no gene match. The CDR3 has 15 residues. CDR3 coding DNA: TGTGCCAGCAGCTTAGGGGACAGGGCCAACACTGAAGCTTTCTTT. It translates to CASSLGDRANTEAFF.

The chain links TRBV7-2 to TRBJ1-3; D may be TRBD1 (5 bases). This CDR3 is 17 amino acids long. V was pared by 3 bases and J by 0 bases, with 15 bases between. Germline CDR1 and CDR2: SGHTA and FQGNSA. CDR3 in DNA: TGTGCCAGCAGCTTGGCGGGGGTAGGGGTCTCTGGAAACACCATATATTTT. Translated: CASSLAGVGVSGNTIYF.

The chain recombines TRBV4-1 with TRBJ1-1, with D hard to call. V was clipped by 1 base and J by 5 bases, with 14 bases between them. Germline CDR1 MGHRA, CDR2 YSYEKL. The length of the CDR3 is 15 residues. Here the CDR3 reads CASSQVGGFWTEAFF. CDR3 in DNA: TGCGCCAGCAGCCAAGTGGGTGGGTTTTGGACTGAAGCTTTCTTT.

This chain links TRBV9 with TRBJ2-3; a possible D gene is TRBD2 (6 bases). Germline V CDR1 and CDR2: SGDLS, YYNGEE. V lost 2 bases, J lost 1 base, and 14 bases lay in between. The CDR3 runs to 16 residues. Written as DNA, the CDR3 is TGTGCCAGCAGCGTCACACCTTCGGGGGGCACAGATACGCAGTATTTT. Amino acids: CASSVTPSGGTDTQYF.

CDR3 amino acids: CASSVGQSYEQYF. The CDR3, as DNA: TGTGCCAGTAGTGTGGGACAATCCTACGAGCAGTACTTC. V is TRBV19 and J is TRBJ2-7; possible D gene TRBD1, 6 bases. V lost 5 bases and J 1 base, leaving 9 bases between the germline ends. Germline CDR1 is LNHDA and CDR2 is SQIVND (reference sequence). This CDR3 is built from 13 residues. The complete variable domain, with remaining parts taken from reference TRBV19 and TRBJ2-7, reads DGGITQSPKYLFRKEGQNVTLSCEQNLNHDAMYWYRQDPGQGLRLIYYSQIVNDFQKGDIAEGYSVSREKKESFPLTVTSAQKNPTAFYLCASSVGQSYEQYFGPGTRLTVT.

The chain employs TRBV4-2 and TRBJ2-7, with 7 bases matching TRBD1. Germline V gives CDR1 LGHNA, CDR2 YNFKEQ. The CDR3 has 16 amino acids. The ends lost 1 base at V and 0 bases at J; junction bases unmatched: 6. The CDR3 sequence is CASSQGGRDSSYEQYF. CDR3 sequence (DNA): TGTGCCAGCAGCCAAGGCGGCAGGGACAGCTCCTACGAGCAGTACTTC.

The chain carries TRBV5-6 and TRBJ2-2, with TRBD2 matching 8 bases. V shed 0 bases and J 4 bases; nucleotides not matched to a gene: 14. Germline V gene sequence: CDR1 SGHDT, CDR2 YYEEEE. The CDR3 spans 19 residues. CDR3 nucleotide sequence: TGTGCCAGCAGCTTGGCGGGACGGCGAAGGGCGGGGGGCACCGGGGAGCTGTTTTTT. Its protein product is CASSLAGRRRAGGTGELFF.